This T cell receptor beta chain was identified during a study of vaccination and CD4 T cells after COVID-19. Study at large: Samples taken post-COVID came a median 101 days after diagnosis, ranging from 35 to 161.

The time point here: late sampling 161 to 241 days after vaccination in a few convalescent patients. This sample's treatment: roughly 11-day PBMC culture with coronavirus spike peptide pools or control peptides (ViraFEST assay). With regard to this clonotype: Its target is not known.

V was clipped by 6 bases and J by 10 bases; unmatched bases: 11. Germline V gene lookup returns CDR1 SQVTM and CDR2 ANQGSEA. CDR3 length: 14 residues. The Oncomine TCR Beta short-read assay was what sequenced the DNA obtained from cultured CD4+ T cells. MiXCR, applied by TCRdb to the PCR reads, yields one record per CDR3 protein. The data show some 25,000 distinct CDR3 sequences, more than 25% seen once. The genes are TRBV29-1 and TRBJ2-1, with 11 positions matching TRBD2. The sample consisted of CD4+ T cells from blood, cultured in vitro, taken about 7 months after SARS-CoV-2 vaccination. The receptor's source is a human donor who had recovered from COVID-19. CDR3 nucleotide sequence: TGCAGCGTGATGACTAGCGGGGCGGCTGCGGAGCAGTTCTTC. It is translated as CSVMTSGAAAEQFF.